This is a list of T cell receptor beta chains from one sample in a study of Graves' ophthalmopathy and Graves' hyperthyroidism. Via MiXCR, TCRdb re-called the multiplex PCR reads, giving one row per CDR3 protein. This sample has over 450,000 distinct CDR3 sequences; 13% to 15% occur once, and the top ten carry 9.8%. Sample: blood. Receptors originate from a woman younger than 45 with Graves' ophthalmopathy. Each CDR3 is given with its conserved first and last residue. D genes are given only for firm matches. Clone size is stated in some rows and not others, as once, few, many or a class when expanded.

clone_size,j_call,d_call,v_call,cdr3_nt,cdr3_aa
many,TRBJ1-1,NA,TRBV5-1,TGCGCCAGCAGCTTACAGGCCCGAGTTGACACTGAAGCTTTCTTT,CASSLQARVDTEAFF
many,TRBJ2-2,NA,TRBV6-1,TGTGCCAGCATAACCCACCCGAACACCGGGGAGCTGTTTTTT,CASITHPNTGELFF
few,TRBJ2-7,NA,TRBV13,TGTGCCAGCAGCGCCGGGACTCGGCACGAGCAGTACTTC,CASSAGTRHEQYF
many,TRBJ1-2,NA,TRBV12-3/TRBV12-4,TGTGCCAGCAGTTTAACAGCCTCTAACTATGGCTACACCTTC,CASSLTASNYGYTF
few,TRBJ2-3,NA,TRBV11-2,TGTGCCAGCAGCCCCTACAGACTAGTGGATACGCAGTATTTT,CASSPYRLVDTQYF
many,TRBJ2-2,TRBD1,TRBV28,TGTGCCAGCTACCCCGCGGGACAGGTAACCGGGGAGCTGTTTTTT,CASYPAGQVTGELFF
NA,TRBJ1-1,NA,TRBV11-2,TGTGCCAGCAGCAAACGACAGTTAGACGGCACTGAAGCTTTCTTT,CASSKRQLDGTEAFF
many,TRBJ1-5,NA,TRBV12-3/TRBV12-4,TGTGCCAGCACCCTATCCATATTTCAGCCCCAGCATTTT,CASTLSIFQPQHF
many,TRBJ1-3,NA,TRBV2,TGTGCCAGCAGGTACGAGACGGTTTCTGGAAACACCATATATTTT,CASRYETVSGNTIYF
many,TRBJ1-2,NA,TRBV29-1,TGCAGCGTAGAAGAAAAACGGTGGTATCTGGATGGCTACACCTTC,CSVEEKRWYLDGYTF
many,TRBJ2-2,TRBD1,TRBV2,TGTGCCAGCAACAGGGGGACGGAGACCCACAGGAGGGAGCTGTTTTTT,CASNRGTETHRRELFF
many,TRBJ2-2,NA,TRBV12-5,TGTGCTAGTGGCTCATACGCGAACACCGGGGAGCTGTTTTTT,CASGSYANTGELFF
many,TRBJ2-5,TRBD2,TRBV19,TGTGCCAGTAGTCGACTAGCGGGACGAAACTCCAAGGAGACCCAGTACTTC,CASSRLAGRNSKETQYF
many,TRBJ2-7,TRBD2,TRBV19,TGTGCCAGTAGTACCCAGACGGGAGGTACCTACGAGCAGTACTTC,CASSTQTGGTYEQYF
many,TRBJ1-1,NA,TRBV6-5,TGTGCCAGCAGTTACTCTCCCGGGCGTTCGACAGCTTTCTTT,CASSYSPGRSTAFF
many,TRBJ1-5,TRBD1,TRBV7-2,TGTGCCAGCAGCCCTTCGGGACAGCGCAATCAGCCCCAGCATTTT,CASSPSGQRNQPQHF
many,TRBJ1-5,NA,TRBV24-1,TGTGCCACCAGTGAAACCGACCTGAATCAGCCCCAGCATTTT,CATSETDLNQPQHF
many,TRBJ2-7,NA,TRBV6-1,TGTGCCAGCAGCTACAACTACGAGCAGTACTTC,CASSYNYEQYF
NA,TRBJ2-7,NA,TRBV6-1,TGTGCCAGCAGTGACAGGGGCACCTCCTACGAGCAGTACTTC,CASSDRGTSYEQYF
many,TRBJ2-7,TRBD1,TRBV28,TGTGCCAGCAGAACAGGACAGGGCGTACCCTACGAGCAGTACTTC,CASRTGQGVPYEQYF
NA,TRBJ2-7,NA,TRBV6-1,TGTGCCAGCAGTGAAGCGAGAGGGCAGGGACCGCTGGACGAGCAGTACTTC,CASSEARGQGPLDEQYF
many,TRBJ2-7,NA,TRBV6-5,TGTGCCAGCAGTTACGAGGACAACTTCTACGAGCAGTACTTC,CASSYEDNFYEQYF
many,TRBJ1-6,TRBD1,TRBV18,TGTGCCAGCTCACCAACCGGGACAGGGACTTCACCCCTCCACTTT,CASSPTGTGTSPLHF
few,TRBJ1-1,NA,TRBV30,TGTGCCTGGGCCTCGACAGTGAACACTGAAGCTTTCTTT,CAWASTVNTEAFF
NA,TRBJ1-5,NA,TRBV30,TGTGCCTGGAGTTTCGGGGTTAGCAATCAGCCCCAGCATTTT,CAWSFGVSNQPQHF
many,TRBJ1-5,NA,TRBV4-1,TGCGCCAGCAGCCCGGCGTGGGGGAGCGGCAATCAGCCCCAGCATTTT,CASSPAWGSGNQPQHF
many,TRBJ2-5,NA,TRBV7-2,TGTGCCAGCAGCTTAGTCGGGGACCACCGGACCCAGTACTTC,CASSLVGDHRTQYF
many,TRBJ1-2,NA,TRBV28,TGTGCCAGCAGTTTTCCCTATGGCTACACCTTC,CASSFPYGYTF
many,TRBJ1-1,NA,TRBV27,TGTGCCAGCAGTCTTACGCCTGGAGAAAGGAACACTGAAGCTTTCTTT,CASSLTPGERNTEAFF
many,TRBJ2-7,TRBD1,TRBV5-6,TGTGCCAGCAGCACAAAACAGGGGTCCTACGAGCAGTACTTC,CASSTKQGSYEQYF
few,TRBJ2-7,NA,TRBV12-3/TRBV12-4,TGTGCCAGCAGTTTAAGAGCCGAGCAGTACTTC,CASSLRAEQYF
many,TRBJ1-6,NA,TRBV6-1,TGTGCCAGCAGCCATACCCGACCGGGACTCCCCCTCCACTTT,CASSHTRPGLPLHF
NA,TRBJ2-1,TRBD2,TRBV28,TGTGCCAGCAGTCCCATCACCCATAGCGGGAGGGCGGGCAATGAGAAGTTCTTC,CASSPITHSGRAGNEKFF
many,TRBJ2-2,TRBD1,TRBV6-1,TGTGCCAGCAGTGAAGCGCCCGGACAGGGCGTCGGGGAGCTGTTTTTT,CASSEAPGQGVGELFF
many,TRBJ2-7,TRBD2,TRBV7-8,TGTGCCAGCAGCTTCCAAGCGGGAGGGCTGTCCGAGCAGTACTTC,CASSFQAGGLSEQYF
many,TRBJ1-3,TRBD1,TRBV9,TGTGCCAGCAGCTTTCCCCGGGACAGTGACTCTGGAAACACCATATATTTT,CASSFPRDSDSGNTIYF
many,TRBJ1-1,NA,TRBV29-1,TGCAGCGTCGCTTATACCGTGAACACTGAAGCTTTCTTT,CSVAYTVNTEAFF
many,TRBJ2-5,TRBD2,TRBV30,TGTGCCTGGGCTAGACTAGCGGTCCAAGAGACCCAGTACTTC,CAWARLAVQETQYF
many,TRBJ2-5,NA,TRBV5-1,TGCGCCAGCAGCTTGAGTGTGGGAGAGGAGACCCAGTACTTC,CASSLSVGEETQYF
few,TRBJ2-2,NA,TRBV2,TGTGCCAGCAGAGGGGATGGGAACACCGGGGAGCTGTTTTTT,CASRGDGNTGELFF
few,TRBJ2-6,NA,TRBV5-1,TGCGCCAGCAGCTCTGGACTAAACTTGGACTCTGGGGCCAACGTCCTGACTTTC,CASSSGLNLDSGANVLTF
many,TRBJ1-2,NA,TRBV30,TGTGCCTACCTCGACGCCAACTATGGCTACACCTTC,CAYLDANYGYTF
NA,TRBJ2-5,NA,TRBV6-1,TGTGCCAGCAGTAAGACAGGTCACCAAGAGACCCAGTACTTC,CASSKTGHQETQYF
NA,TRBJ1-1,TRBD1,TRBV6-1,TGTGCCAGCAGTGAAACCGGGACAGGGGGCGGCACGAACACTGAAGCTTTCTTT,CASSETGTGGGTNTEAFF
many,TRBJ1-1,TRBD1,TRBV30,TGTGCCTGGCATCCGGGACAGACGAACACTGAAGCTTTCTTT,CAWHPGQTNTEAFF
many,TRBJ1-1,NA,TRBV27,TGTGCCAGCAGTTCCCTCGGGAAATACACTGAAGCTTTCTTT,CASSSLGKYTEAFF
many,TRBJ2-5,TRBD1,TRBV12-3/TRBV12-4,TGTGCCAGCAGTCCCGGACAGGGATGGGAGACCCAGTACTTC,CASSPGQGWETQYF
once,TRBJ2-5,TRBD1,TRBV20-1,TGCAGTGCTAGAGGTTACGCCGATGGGACAGGGCGGAAGACCCAGTACTTC,CSARGYADGTGRKTQYF
NA,TRBJ2-7,TRBD2,TRBV5-1,TGCGCCAGCAGCCCCCCCGGACTAGCGGGAACCTCCTACGAGCAGTACTTC,CASSPPGLAGTSYEQYF
many,TRBJ1-6,NA,TRBV29-1,TGCAGCGTGGGGTCCGGGACAAGGGATTCACCCCTCCACTTT,CSVGSGTRDSPLHF
many,TRBJ2-7,NA,TRBV7-2,TGTGCCAGCAGCTTTACCCGGGACGGTCCCTACGAGCAGTACTTC,CASSFTRDGPYEQYF
many,TRBJ1-1,NA,TRBV6-5,TGTGCCAGCATTAGCATCATCCACCACACTGAAGCTTTCTTT,CASISIIHHTEAFF
many,TRBJ1-2,NA,TRBV15,TGTGCCACCAGCCGAGACAAGAACTATGGCTACACCTTC,CATSRDKNYGYTF
many,TRBJ1-3,TRBD1,TRBV29-1,TGCAGCGTTACGACAGGGCGTGAAAACACCATATATTTT,CSVTTGRENTIYF
many,TRBJ1-6,NA,TRBV29-1,TGCAGCGTTGAAGAATTTATTGTCGGCAGGTATTCACCCCTCCACTTT,CSVEEFIVGRYSPLHF